Listed below are T cell receptor beta chains from one sample, sequenced in a study of blood T cells in healthy people across ages. TCRdb recomputed calls from the 5' RACE reads with MiXCR, one row per CDR3 protein. The sample lists roughly 700,000 distinct CDR3 sequences; around 45% were seen once. The sample comprised blood. These receptors all come from a woman aged 55-69 years in good health. Both conserved end residues are part of each CDR3. Fields, in order: clone size, V gene, J gene, D gene, CDR3 DNA, CDR3 protein. A D gene is named only where the DNA matches it firmly. Not all rows give a size; the values are once, few, many and, for expanded clones, a class.

size: few
V: TRBV29-1
J: TRBJ1-1
D: -
DNA: TGCAGCGTCTTTACAGGGACCCGTTTTCGAATGAACACTGAAGCTTTCTTT
CDR3: CSVFTGTRFRMNTEAFF

size: -
V: TRBV20-1
J: TRBJ2-1
D: -
DNA: TGCAGTGCTCAGAACAGGGTGGGGTCCTACAATGAGCAGTTCTTC
CDR3: CSAQNRVGSYNEQFF

size: -
V: TRBV20-1
J: TRBJ2-1
D: TRBD2
DNA: TGCAGTGCTACAGGACTAGCGGGAACCAATGAGCAGTTCTTC
CDR3: CSATGLAGTNEQFF

size: -
V: TRBV20-1
J: TRBJ2-3
D: TRBD2
DNA: TGCAGTGCCCCGACTAGCGGGAGGCCCGGGGGGCAGTATTTT
CDR3: CSAPTSGRPGGQYF

size: -
V: TRBV6-5
J: TRBJ1-5
D: -
DNA: TGTGCCTGCAGACAAGGTAGCAATCAGCCCCAGCATTTT
CDR3: CACRQGSNQPQHF

size: -
V: TRBV20-1
J: TRBJ2-1
D: TRBD2
DNA: TGCAGTGCTAGAGATCCCCGGACTAGCGGGAGAAGGGATGAGCAGTTCTTC
CDR3: CSARDPRTSGRRDEQFF

size: -
V: TRBV20-1
J: TRBJ1-6
D: -
DNA: TGCAGTGCTAGAGATGGCAGGGAAACCTATAATTCACCCCTCCACTTT
CDR3: CSARDGRETYNSPLHF

size: -
V: TRBV7-2
J: TRBJ2-3
D: TRBD1
DNA: TGTGCCAGCAGCTACGACAGGGGGAACGGGCGCACAGATACGCAGTATTTT
CDR3: CASSYDRGNGRTDTQYF

size: -
V: TRBV5-1
J: TRBJ1-2
D: -
DNA: TGCGCCAGCAGCTTGACAGGGAGGGGAAACTATGGCTACACCTTC
CDR3: CASSLTGRGNYGYTF

size: few
V: TRBV18
J: TRBJ2-7
D: TRBD2
DNA: TGTGCCAGCTCATCCCCCCTCGGGACTAGCGGGAACTTTCCCTACGAGCAGTACTTC
CDR3: CASSSPLGTSGNFPYEQYF

size: -
V: TRBV4-3
J: TRBJ2-1
D: TRBD2
DNA: TGCGCCAGCAGCCAAGATCCGGCTAGCGGGGGAAATTACAGTGAGCTGTTCTTC
CDR3: CASSQDPASGGNYSELFF

size: -
V: TRBV5-6
J: TRBJ1-1
D: TRBD1
DNA: TGTGCCAGCAGCCTAACCGGGACAGGACATGAAGCTTTCTTT
CDR3: CASSLTGTGHEAFF

size: -
V: TRBV28
J: TRBJ1-4
D: -
DNA: TGTGCCAGCAGTCCCGGGTCCTCCGCGGGGAATGAAAAACTGTTTTTT
CDR3: CASSPGSSAGNEKLFF

size: -
V: TRBV18
J: TRBJ1-5
D: -
DNA: TGTGCCAGCCCACCAGGGAACCAGCCCCAGCATTTT
CDR3: CASPPGNQPQHF